A selection of T cell receptor beta chains follows, all from one sample in a study of CD8+ T cells in alopecia areata. Libraries were prepared by immunoSEQ multiplex PCR; TCRdb keeps only in-frame clonotypes and omits some of them. Among roughly 150,000 clones listed, approximately 53% were seen once. The input for sequencing was CD8+ T cells sorted from blood, taken at week 0. These receptors were obtained from a human donor with alopecia areata. CDR3s include the opening cysteine and the closing phenylalanine or tryptophan. Each record gives: CDR3 protein, CDR3 DNA, clone size, D gene, V gene, J gene. The D gene is left open where the match is weak. Rows give clone size only sometimes, using once, few, many, or a class for an expanded clone.

CDR3aa: CSAGTVRGYTF
CDR3nt: TGCAGCGCCGGGACAGTTCGTGGCTACACCTTC
abundance: few
d_gene: TRBD1
v_gene: TRBV29-1
j_gene: TRBJ1-2

CDR3aa: CASSQEVGAASYNEQFF
CDR3nt: TGTGCCAGCAGCCAAGAAGTAGGAGCCGCCTCCTACAATGAGCAGTTCTTC
abundance: NA
d_gene: NA
v_gene: TRBV9
j_gene: TRBJ2-1

CDR3aa: CASSPAGTDGALYEQYF
CDR3nt: TGCGCCAGCAGTCCCGCCGGGACGGACGGAGCCCTCTACGAGCAGTACTTC
abundance: NA
d_gene: NA
v_gene: TRBV10-2
j_gene: TRBJ2-7

CDR3aa: CASSLADRGAFF
CDR3nt: TGTGCCAGCAGCTTAGCGGACAGGGGTGCTTTCTTT
abundance: few
d_gene: TRBD1
v_gene: TRBV7-9
j_gene: TRBJ1-1

CDR3aa: CASTDSMNTGELFF
CDR3nt: TGTGCCAGCACGGACAGTATGAACACCGGGGAGCTGTTTTTT
abundance: NA
d_gene: NA
v_gene: TRBV25-1
j_gene: TRBJ2-2

CDR3aa: CASSPQTGSTEAFF
CDR3nt: TGTGCCAGCAGCCCCCAGACAGGGAGCACTGAAGCTTTCTTT
abundance: NA
d_gene: TRBD1
v_gene: TRBV13
j_gene: TRBJ1-1

CDR3aa: CASSEGTSGAPNTGELFF
CDR3nt: TGTGCCAGCAGTGAGGGAACTAGCGGGGCTCCGAACACCGGGGAGCTGTTTTTT
abundance: few
d_gene: TRBD2
v_gene: TRBV25-1
j_gene: TRBJ2-2

CDR3aa: CASSSTGGSGYTF
CDR3nt: TGTGCCAGCAGTTCAACAGGGGGAAGTGGCTACACCTTC
abundance: few
d_gene: TRBD1
v_gene: TRBV27
j_gene: TRBJ1-2

CDR3aa: CASSESLSWITEAFF
CDR3nt: TGCGCCAGCAGTGAGTCCTTGTCATGGATCACTGAAGCTTTCTTT
abundance: NA
d_gene: NA
v_gene: TRBV10-2
j_gene: TRBJ1-1

CDR3aa: CASGFASNTGELFF
CDR3nt: TGTGCTAGTGGTTTTGCCAGCAACACCGGGGAGCTGTTTTTT
abundance: few
d_gene: NA
v_gene: TRBV12-5
j_gene: TRBJ2-2

CDR3aa: CASSPRDRGSYEQYF
CDR3nt: TGTGCCAGCTCACCCCGGGACAGGGGATCCTACGAGCAGTACTTC
abundance: NA
d_gene: TRBD1
v_gene: TRBV18
j_gene: TRBJ2-7

CDR3aa: CASSHPGQGYGYTF
CDR3nt: TGTGCCAGCAGCCACCCCGGACAGGGGTATGGCTACACCTTC
abundance: few
d_gene: TRBD1
v_gene: TRBV7-8
j_gene: TRBJ1-2

CDR3aa: CASYETGQNEQYF
CDR3nt: TGTGCCTCCTATGAGACAGGGCAAAACGAGCAGTACTTC
abundance: NA
d_gene: TRBD1
v_gene: TRBV6-6
j_gene: TRBJ2-7

CDR3aa: CASRGPSWGEQYF
CDR3nt: TGCGCCAGCCGAGGTCCCTCCTGGGGCGAGCAGTACTTC
abundance: NA
d_gene: NA
v_gene: TRBV10-2
j_gene: TRBJ2-7

CDR3aa: CASSRDSYSPLHF
CDR3nt: TGTGCCAGCAGTCGTGACAGCTATTCACCCCTCCACTTT
abundance: NA
d_gene: NA
v_gene: TRBV27
j_gene: TRBJ1-6

CDR3aa: CASSPNTGELFF
CDR3nt: TGCGCCAGCAGCCCGAACACCGGGGAGCTGTTTTTT
abundance: NA
d_gene: NA
v_gene: TRBV5-1
j_gene: TRBJ2-2

CDR3aa: CASSGPSYEQYF
CDR3nt: TGCGCCAGCAGCGGCCCGTCCTACGAGCAGTACTTC
abundance: few
d_gene: NA
v_gene: TRBV5-1
j_gene: TRBJ2-7